The 11 T cell receptor beta chains in this list originate from one sample, sequenced in a study of blood T cell repertoires in COVID-19. Assay: immunoSEQ multiplex PCR; the TCRdb copy retains only in-frame clones and omits some. The table includes around 300,000 clones, 89% detected once. The sample consisted of peripheral blood. The source is a woman between 40 and 50 years old who had recovered from COVID-19.

The CDR3 sequence is CAISEATGVGQPQHF. The CDR3, as DNA: TGTGCCATCAGTGAGGCGACAGGGGTAGGACAGCCCCAGCATTTT. The rearrangement links TRBV10-3 to TRBJ1-5; TRBD1 aligns across 8 bases. V lost 2 bases and J lost 7; bases outside the gene matches: 7. The CDR3 has 15 amino acids. The germline V gene has CDR1 ENHRY and CDR2 SYGVKD.

The rearrangement uses TRBV6-5 and TRBJ1-4, with D uncertain. The CDR3 runs 14 residues. The V gene's germline CDR1 is MNHEY and CDR2 SVGAGI. V lost 6 bases and J 4 bases, leaving 12 bases between the germline ends. The CDR3 sequence is CASRPTGSNEKLFF. The CDR3 bases are TGTGCCAGCAGACCAACGGGGAGTAATGAAAAACTGTTTTTT.

The chain links TRBV12-3 or TRBV12-4 to TRBJ2-7; 10 bases match TRBD2. Trimming removed 5 bases from V and 6 bases from J; junction bases left unmatched: 4. The CDR3 totals 13 residues. This CDR3 is CASSPGTSAEQYF. The CDR3 region has the DNA TGTGCCAGCAGTCCTGGGACTAGCGCCGAGCAGTACTTC.

The V gene is TRBV12-3 or TRBV12-4, the J gene TRBJ2-7; a weak D match, TRBD2 (5 bases). This CDR3 is 12 amino acids long. V lost 2 bases, J lost 3 bases, and 5 bases lay in between. DNA for the CDR3: TGTGCCAGCAGTTTAAGCGGCTACGAGCAGTACTTC. This translates into CASSLSGYEQYF.

Here the CDR3 DNA reads TGTGCCAGCAGTGTCCTTGACATGGGGCCCCAAGAGACCCAGTACTTC. Translated, it gives CASSVLDMGPQETQYF. The chain employs TRBV2 and TRBJ2-5; weak D call: TRBD1 (5 bases). The CDR3 loop spans 16 amino acids. The V end lost 4 bases, the J end lost 1 base, and 16 bases lay between the germline ends. Germline CDR1 reads SNHLY; CDR2 reads FYNNEI.

The chain uses TRBV6-2 or TRBV6-3 and TRBJ2-1; 7 bases are a match to TRBD2. CDR1 MNHEY and CDR2 SVGEGT come from the germline V gene. CDR3 length equals 17 residues. The J segment lost 6 bases and the V segment lost 5 bases, leaving 16 bases of the junction unmatched. The CDR3 protein is CASSPSRGAGLFNEQFF. CDR3 in DNA: TGTGCCAGCAGTCCCTCCCGGGGAGCGGGATTATTCAATGAGCAGTTCTTC.

V usage is TRBV28 and J usage is TRBJ1-1; D remains unclear. Germline CDR1 reads MDHEN; CDR2 reads SYDVKM. Trimming pared 2 bases from V and 1 base from J, leaving 5 bases between. The CDR3 has 13 residues. The CDR3 nucleotides are TGTGCCAGCAGTTTAGACACGAACACTGAAGCTTTCTTT. The encoded protein is CASSLDTNTEAFF.

V is TRBV6-5 and J is TRBJ2-7; 7 positions match TRBD2. V dropped 2 bases and J dropped 3; count of bases not matched to a gene: 4. The CDR3 extends over 14 amino acids. Germline assignment: CDR1 MNHEY and CDR2 SVGAGI. The CDR3 protein is CASSYGGGIYEQYF. The CDR3 nucleotides are TGTGCCAGCAGTTACGGGGGGGGAATCTACGAGCAGTACTTC.

The genes are TRBV7-9 and TRBJ1-6, with D hard to call. The CDR3 consists of 13 residues. Trimming removed 3 bases at V and 5 bases at J, with 5 bases between. The germline V gene encodes CDR1 SEHNR and CDR2 FQNEAQ (reference sequence). CDR3 nucleotide sequence: TGTGCCAGCAGCTTTAGAGATAATTCACCCCTCCACTTT. Translation: CASSFRDNSPLHF.

In regard to this clone: At one of its ends the junction is not consistent with the germline gene, which may arise from a read error. CDR3 in amino acids: CASRQADSSYEQYF. For the CDR3, the DNA is TGTGCCAGCAGACAAGCGGACAGCTCCTACGAGCAGTACTTC. The V call is TRBV4-2, the J call TRBJ2-7, with D tentatively TRBD1 (6 bases). Germline CDR1 and CDR2: LGHNA and YNFKEQ. This CDR3 is built from 14 residues.

The J gene is TRBJ2-1, the V gene TRBV9, with 10 positions matching TRBD2. Looked up from germline, CDR1 is SGDLS and CDR2 is YYNGEE. The trim removed 4 bases at V and 0 bases at J, leaving 7 bases unmatched. CDR3 length equals 17 residues. The CDR3 DNA reads as TGTGCCAGCAGCCCAGGGACTAGCGCTTTCTCCTACAATGAGCAGTTCTTC. It codes for CASSPGTSAFSYNEQFF. Supplemented by reference TRBV9 and TRBJ2-1, the full variable domain reads DSGVTQTPKHLITATGQRVTLRCSPRSGDLSVYWYQQSLDQGLQFLIQYYNGEERAKGNILERFSAQQFPDLHSELNLSSLELGDSALYFCASSPGTSAFSYNEQFFGPGTRLTVL.